These 8 T cell receptor beta chains share one sample of origin, sequenced in a study of blood T cells in healthy people across ages. Next came a second PCR, run for about 6 to 12 cycles, which used a sample-barcoded 5' primer along with a J-beta primer mix. TCRdb re-analysed the 5' RACE reads in MiXCR, keeping a single row per CDR3 protein. The table has roughly 800,000 distinct CDR3 sequences, 53% seen once. The sample was blood. The source of these receptors is a man aged 80 or over in good health.

This clonotype was seen many times. A read error may produce the germline difference seen at one junction end. This chain links TRBV25-1 with TRBJ2-7, with D unresolved. The germline V gene has CDR1 MGHDK and CDR2 SYGVNS. This CDR3 has 11 residues. CDR3 amino acids: CASSANYEQYF. CDR3 DNA sequence: TGTGCCAGTAGTGCCAACTACGAGCAGTACTTC.

This clonotype was seen more than once but under ten times. The V and J genes are TRBV9 and TRBJ2-7; 8 bases match TRBD1. The CDR3 is 17 residues long. CDR1 is SGDLS and CDR2 is YYNGEE in the germline V gene. J gave up 3 bases and V 0 bases, and 11 bases lay outside the gene matches. The CDR3 region has the DNA TGTGCCAGCAGCGTAGCTCCCACCAGGGGGCCAAGCTACGAGCAGTACTTC. It encodes CASSVAPTRGPSYEQYF.

The chain links TRBV24-1 to TRBJ1-1, with no clear D. The V end lost 6 bases, the J end lost 4 bases, and 8 bases lay between the germline ends. Germline CDR1 reads KGHDR; CDR2 reads SFDVKD. The CDR3 sequence is 12 residues long. CDR3 in DNA: TGTGCCACCAGTCGTGGAGCCACTGAAGCTTTCTTT. Translation: CATSRGATEAFF.

V and J are TRBV27 and TRBJ1-1; perhaps TRBD1 as D (5 bases). The CDR3 contains 14 residues. Per germline, CDR1 MNHEY and CDR2 SMNVEV (reference sequence). V dropped 3 bases and J dropped 4 bases, with 12 bases sitting between them. The CDR3 DNA follows: TGTGCCAGCAGTTTCAACGCAGGGAGCACTGAAGCTTTCTTT. Amino acids: CASSFNAGSTEAFF.

The V gene is TRBV20-1, the J gene TRBJ2-7, with TRBD2 matching over 10 bases. The germline CDR1 and CDR2 sequences are DFQATT and SNEGSKA (reference sequence). The CDR3 is 16 residues long. V trimming: 3 bases; J trimming: 1 base; junction bases outside the gene matches: 9. The CDR3, as DNA: TGCAGTGCTAGGCCCGGGACTAGCGTTTCTTCCTACGAGCAGTACTTC. Encoded protein: CSARPGTSVSSYEQYF.

The chain has TRBV20-1 and TRBJ1-5; D call uncertain. The CDR3 runs 14 residues. Trimming stripped 5 bases from V and 5 bases from J, with 16 bases between. From germline, CDR1 is DFQATT and CDR2 SNEGSKA (reference sequence). This CDR3 reads CSAPRSGTDQPQHF. The CDR3 DNA follows: TGCAGTGCTCCGAGATCGGGTACGGATCAGCCCCAGCATTTT.

In this sample, this clonotype turned up a few times. The V call is TRBV5-1, the J call TRBJ2-1; 7 bases fit TRBD2. CDR1 and CDR2 (germline): SGHRS, YFSETQ. The CDR3 sequence is 16 residues long. V was clipped by 0 bases and J by 0 bases; unmatched bases: 3. CDR3: CASSLVAGASYNEQFF. The DNA for the CDR3 is TGCGCCAGCAGCTTGGTGGCGGGAGCCTCCTACAATGAGCAGTTCTTC.

This clonotype appeared a few times. The rearrangement joins TRBV5-6 to TRBJ2-7; 10 nucleotides align to TRBD2. Trimming took 4 bases from V and 4 from J; bases not matched to a gene: 8. Germline CDR1 is SGHDT and CDR2 is YYEEEE. This CDR3 spans 15 amino acids. The CDR3 reads CASSRRAGGPYEQYF. The CDR3 nucleotides read TGTGCCAGCAGCCGTCGAGCGGGAGGGCCTTACGAGCAGTACTTC.